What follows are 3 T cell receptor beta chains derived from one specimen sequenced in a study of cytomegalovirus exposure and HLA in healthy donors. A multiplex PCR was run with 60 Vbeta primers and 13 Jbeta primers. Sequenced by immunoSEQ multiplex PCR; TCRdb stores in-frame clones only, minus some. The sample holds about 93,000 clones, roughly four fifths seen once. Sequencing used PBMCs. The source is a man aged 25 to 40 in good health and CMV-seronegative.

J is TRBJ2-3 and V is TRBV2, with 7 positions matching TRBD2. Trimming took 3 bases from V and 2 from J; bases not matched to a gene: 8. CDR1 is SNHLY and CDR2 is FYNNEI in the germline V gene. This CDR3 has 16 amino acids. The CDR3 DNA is TGTGCCAGCAGTGACCTGGCTAGCGGACCCACAGATACGCAGTATTTT. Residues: CASSDLASGPTDTQYF.

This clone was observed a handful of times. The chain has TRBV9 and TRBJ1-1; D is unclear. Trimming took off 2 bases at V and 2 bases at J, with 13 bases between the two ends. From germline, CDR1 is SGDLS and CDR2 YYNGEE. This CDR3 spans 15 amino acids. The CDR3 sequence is CASSVLRESNTEAFF. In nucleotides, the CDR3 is TGTGCCAGCAGCGTCCTGAGGGAATCTAACACTGAAGCTTTCTTT.

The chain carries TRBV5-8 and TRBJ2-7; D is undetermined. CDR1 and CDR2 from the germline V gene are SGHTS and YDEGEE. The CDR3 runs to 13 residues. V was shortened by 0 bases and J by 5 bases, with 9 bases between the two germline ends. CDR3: CASSLAWQNEQYF. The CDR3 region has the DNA TGTGCCAGCAGCTTGGCCTGGCAGAACGAGCAGTACTTC.